The source of this TCR beta chain is a study of immune evolution from preneoplasia to lung adenocarcinoma. Background on the study: HLA loss of heterozygosity: about 7% AIS, about 15% MIA, 30% to 35% ADC, none AAH.

Remarks on this clone: The antigen is not known.

Regarding the study as a whole: Clonality was highest in normal lung, lower in later-stage lesions apparently.

Here immunoSEQ multiplex PCR was the method, and the copy in TCRdb shows in-frame clones only, minus some. The sample lists about 2,600 clones; about 80% were seen once. The germline V gene has CDR1 MDHEN and CDR2 SYDVKM. The V gene lost 5 bases and the J gene lost 14 bases, with 18 bases spanning the gap. The CDR3 has 12 amino acids. This TCR derives from a person between 65 and 79 years old with invasive lung adenocarcinoma. The sample comprised FFPE invasive lung adenocarcinoma tissue. The rearrangement links TRBV28 to TRBJ1-2; TRBD1 is a possible D gene (6 bases). CDR3 coding DNA: TGTGCCAGCAGTCCTCCCCGGGGGGCTAATACCTTC. It is translated as CASSPPRGANTF.